This T cell receptor (beta chain) appears in the sequencing data of a study of shared clonotypes between healthy human individuals. Points from the study as a whole: Sharing across four donors was highest in naive CD4 (around 5%) and lowest in memory CD8 (approximately 0.4%).

There are 13 residues in the CDR3. The V and J ends lost 5 bases and 2 bases, in that order; junction bases with no gene match: 4. The V gene's germline CDR1 is SGHDT and CDR2 YYEEEE. Details on this clone: Antigen: not known. This CDR3 is also generated by other DNA sequences in the sample.

CD4+ cells yielded CD45RA+ naive and CD45RA-negative memory subsets. Sorted-subset replicate PCR reactions contained about 200 ng DNA, corresponding to roughly 29,000 T cell genomes. Profiling relied on immunoSEQ multiplex PCR, and the TCRdb table lists in-frame clones only, not all of them. The sample has roughly 2.6 million clones, approximately 92% seen once. The chain links TRBV5-6 to TRBJ2-7, with 7 bases matching TRBD1. Input material: naive CD4+ T cells sorted from blood. The sample's subset: CD45RA+ positively selected. The source is a man aged 18 to 35 in good health. CDR3 coding DNA: TGTGCCAGCAGTCCTGACAGGGCCTACGAGCAGTACTTC. It yields the protein CASSPDRAYEQYF. The whole variable domain, filled in from reference TRBV5-6 and TRBJ2-7, reads DAGVTQSPTHLIKTRGQQVTLRCSPKSGHDTVSWYQQALGQGPQFIFQYYEEEERQRGNFPDRFSGHQFPNYSSELNVNALLLGDSALYLCASSPDRAYEQYFGPGTRLTVT.